A single sample gave rise to the 26 T cell receptor beta chains below, sequenced in a study of cytomegalovirus exposure and HLA in healthy donors. The PCR had 60 Vbeta and 13 Jbeta primers. Assay: immunoSEQ multiplex PCR; the TCRdb copy retains only in-frame clones and omits some. The table includes around 180,000 clones, around 83% detected once. Source material: PBMCs. These receptors were obtained from a girl aged 2 to 9 in good health and CMV-seropositive.

The J gene is TRBJ2-3, the V gene TRBV11-2; no clear D gene. CDR1 and CDR2 (germline): SGHAT, FQNNGV. This CDR3 comprises 19 residues. V was cut by 2 bases and J by 2 bases, with 23 bases left in between. The CDR3 coding sequence is TGTGCCAGCAGCTTATATGTCGCGCGAGAACCCCTCCTCACAGATACGCAGTATTTT. Amino acid sequence: CASSLYVAREPLLTDTQYF.

The chain joins TRBV5-1 to TRBJ1-1, with a possible D match to TRBD1 (6 bases). Germline V gene data show CDR1 as SGHRS and CDR2 as YFSETQ. The V end was cut by 0 bases, the J end by 5 bases, with 11 bases between. The CDR3 is made up of 14 amino acids. CDR3 DNA sequence: TGCGCCAGCAGCTTGGAATCTAGGGGGACTGAAGCTTTCTTT. Amino acid sequence: CASSLESRGTEAFF.

This clone was recorded once. V is TRBV11-2 and J is TRBJ2-7, with 10 bases lining up with TRBD1. CDR1 is SGHAT, CDR2 FQNNGV, per germline. The CDR3 length is 18 residues. Trimming at V came to 3 bases and at J to 2 bases, leaving 13 bases not matched to a gene. CDR3 region: CASSLDDRPDRGAYEQYF. The CDR3 bases are TGTGCCAGCAGCTTGGACGATCGTCCGGACAGGGGGGCCTACGAGCAGTACTTC.

Of note for this clone: The junction departs from the called germline gene at one end, perhaps through a read error. This chain uses TRBV19 with TRBJ1-5; 11 nucleotides line up with TRBD1. Germline loops: CDR1 LNHDA, CDR2 SQIVND (reference sequence). This CDR3 spans 15 amino acids. The CDR3 DNA follows: TGTGCCAGTGGTATCGGGACAGGGGGTAATCAGCCCCAGCATTTT. Protein sequence: CASGIGTGGNQPQHF.

The chain combines TRBV30 with TRBJ2-5, with D possibly TRBD2 on 5 matching bases. The J call may be in error: the DNA end matches TRBJ2-7 better. CDR3 length: 12 amino acids. From germline, CDR1 is GTSNPN and CDR2 SVGIG (reference sequence). As DNA, the CDR3 is TGTGCCTGGAGTGGGCCTAGCCACGAGCAGTACTTC. This codes for CAWSGPSHEQYF.

This clone occurred once. The V gene is TRBV10-3, the J gene TRBJ2-7; D is possibly TRBD2 (5 bases). This CDR3 has 13 amino acids. Germline assignment: CDR1 ENHRY and CDR2 SYGVKD. V was pared by 4 bases and J by 7 bases, with 14 bases between. The CDR3 is CAISGGDFLEQYF. CDR3 nucleotide sequence: TGTGCCATCAGTGGGGGAGACTTCCTGGAGCAGTACTTC.

This CDR3 is CASSVGDRNEKLFF. CDR3 nucleotide sequence: TGTGCCAGCAGCGTTGGGGACAGAAACGAAAAACTGTTTTTT. The genes are TRBV5-6 and TRBJ1-4; TRBD1 matches 7 bases. From germline, CDR1 is SGHDT and CDR2 YYEEEE. J was trimmed by 8 bases and V by 4 bases; bases with no gene match: 8. CDR3 length: 14 amino acids.

V and J are TRBV2 and TRBJ2-3; 9 nucleotides match TRBD1. V lost 4 bases to trimming and J lost 4 bases; unmatched junction nucleotides: 12. CDR3 length: 17 residues. Germline CDR1 is SNHLY and CDR2 is FYNNEI. The CDR3 DNA reads as TGTGCCAGCAGTGCCGTCCGTCCGGGACAGGGCGCAGATACGCAGTATTTT. Amino acid sequence: CASSAVRPGQGADTQYF. Using reference TRBV2 and TRBJ2-3 for the parts outside the CDR3, the full variable domain is EPEVTQTPSHQVTQMGQEVILRCVPISNHLYFYWYRQILGQKVEFLVSFYNNEISEKSEIFDDQFSVERPDGSNFTLKIRSTKLEDSAMYFCASSAVRPGQGADTQYFGPGTRLTVL.

Concerning this clone: Sequence at one end of the junction differs from germline and may be a read error. This chain uses TRBV11-2 with TRBJ2-7; weak D call: TRBD2 (6 bases). CDR1 and CDR2 from the germline V gene are SGHAT and FQNNGV. CDR3 length: 12 amino acids. For the CDR3, the DNA is TGTGCCAGCAGCTCCTCACTAGGGACTTGGTATTTC. Its translation: CASSSSLGTWYF.

The V and J genes are TRBV12-5 and TRBJ2-7; 9 bases agree with TRBD2. The CDR3 runs 15 residues. V lost 4 bases to trimming and J lost 7 bases; unmatched junction nucleotides: 11. Germline lookup yields CDR1 LGHNT and CDR2 FRNRAP. CDR3 residues: CASGSLAGRWREQYF. The CDR3 nucleotides read TGTGCTAGTGGTTCGCTAGCGGGAAGATGGCGTGAGCAGTACTTC.

The chain couples TRBV19 to TRBJ2-1; 8 nucleotides match TRBD1. The CDR3 length is 15 residues. CDR1 LNHDA and CDR2 SQIVND come from the germline V gene (reference sequence). V shed 3 bases and J 6 bases; nucleotides not matched to a gene: 7. DNA for the CDR3: TGTGCCAGTAGTATCTTGCTCGGACAGGGCAATGAGCAGTTCTTC. Translation gives CASSILLGQGNEQFF.

The genes are TRBV5-1 and TRBJ1-2; D gene unclear. There are 14 residues in the CDR3. CDR1 and CDR2 from the germline V gene are SGHRS and YFSETQ. Trimming stripped 4 bases from V and 4 bases from J, with 14 bases between. The CDR3 here is CASSLSGGSYGYTF. CDR3 DNA sequence: TGCGCCAGCAGCCTCTCGGGTGGTAGCTATGGCTACACCTTC.

The gene calls are TRBV12-5 and TRBJ1-5; 9 bases fit TRBD1. After removal of 6 bases from V and 4 bases from J, the junction contained 16 bases not matched to a gene. The V gene's germline CDR1 is LGHNT and CDR2 FRNRAP. The CDR3 runs 18 residues. In DNA form, the CDR3 reads TGTGCTAGTGGATCCGATACTTACGACAGGGGGGGAAATCAGCCCCAGCATTTT. It codes for CASGSDTYDRGGNQPQHF. Full variable domain (missing parts from reference TRBV12-5 and TRBJ1-5): DARVTQTPRHKVTEMGQEVTMRCQPILGHNTVFWYRQTMMQGLELLAYFRNRAPLDDSGMPKDRFSAEMPDATLATLKIQPSEPRDSAVYFCASGSDTYDRGGNQPQHFGDGTRLSIL.

The chain is built from TRBV6-5 and TRBJ2-7; TRBD1 aligns across 8 bases. CDR3 size: 14 residues. Germline V gene sequence: CDR1 MNHEY, CDR2 SVGAGI. Trimming cost V 6 bases and J 7 bases; bases outside gene matches: 11. The CDR3 sequence: CASRRQGLLVEQYF. Written as DNA, the CDR3 is TGTGCCAGCAGAAGACAGGGGCTTTTGGTGGAGCAGTACTTC.

The chain uses TRBV29-1 and TRBJ2-4, with unresolved D. Looked up from germline, CDR1 is SQVTM and CDR2 is ANQGSEA. The CDR3 loop spans 14 amino acids. Trimming removed 5 bases at V and 0 bases at J, with 11 bases between. The CDR3 DNA is TGCAGCGTTATGGGCGTTCTAGCCAAAAACATTCAGTACTTC. The encoded protein is CSVMGVLAKNIQYF.

This chain joins TRBV27 and TRBJ1-1; D call uncertain. The germline V gene encodes CDR1 MNHEY and CDR2 SMNVEV (reference sequence). This CDR3 contains 11 residues. V lost 4 bases, J lost 4 bases, and 4 bases lay in between. CDR3 residues: CASSSLTEAFF. The CDR3, as DNA: TGTGCCAGCAGTTCACTCACTGAAGCTTTCTTT.

The V gene is TRBV6-1, the J gene TRBJ1-6; no reliable D call. V lost 3 bases to trimming and J lost 7 bases, with 7 bases between them. This CDR3 spans 13 amino acids. The germline CDR1 and CDR2 sequences are MNHNS and SASEGT. The CDR3 sequence is CASSDTQNSPLHF. The CDR3 region has the DNA TGTGCCAGCAGTGACACACAGAATTCACCCCTCCACTTT.

This chain uses TRBV14 with TRBJ2-7, with D perhaps TRBD2 (6 bases). From germline, CDR1 is SGHDN and CDR2 FVKESK. This CDR3 has 15 residues. The V end was cut by 2 bases, the J end by 7 bases, with 18 bases between. Written as DNA, the CDR3 is TGTGCCAGCAGCCAATTACAGTCCGGACGGGGGGAGCAGTACTTC. This sequence encodes CASSQLQSGRGEQYF.

This sequence joins TRBV2 and TRBJ2-7, with 12 bases lining up with TRBD2. Germline CDR1 reads SNHLY; CDR2 reads FYNNEI. V gave up 6 bases and J gave up 5 bases; unmatched junction bases: 8. There are 15 residues in the CDR3. The CDR3 region is CASRVLAGGSDEQYF. Written as DNA, the CDR3 is TGTGCCAGCAGGGTACTAGCGGGAGGTAGTGACGAGCAGTACTTC.

This CDR3 reads CSVAEVPEAFF. The CDR3 nucleotides read TGCAGCGTAGCCGAGGTCCCTGAAGCTTTCTTT. This chain uses TRBV29-1 with TRBJ1-1, with D uncertain. Germline CDR1 and CDR2: SQVTM and ANQGSEA. This CDR3 region has 11 residues. V was clipped by 6 bases and J by 6 bases, with 11 bases between them.

The V gene is TRBV12-5, the J gene TRBJ2-7; 10 bases fit TRBD1. Germline lookup yields CDR1 LGHNT and CDR2 FRNRAP. The CDR3 is 17 amino acids. Unmatched junction bases numbered 12, after V lost 7 bases and J lost 0 bases. CDR3 sequence: CASARDRGLVVSYEQYF. The CDR3 DNA reads as TGTGCTAGTGCCCGGGACAGGGGACTCGTAGTCTCCTACGAGCAGTACTTC.

In this sample, this clone turned up once. CDR3 residues: CASGRVVNNEQFF. The CDR3 DNA follows: TGTGCCAGCGGCCGGGTCGTAAACAATGAGCAGTTCTTC. The J gene is TRBJ2-1, the V gene TRBV2, with D unresolved. This CDR3 region has 13 residues. The germline V gene encodes CDR1 SNHLY and CDR2 FYNNEI. The ends were cut back, 8 bases at V and 5 bases at J, with 13 bases in the middle.

The rearrangement joins TRBV19 to TRBJ1-2; 8 nucleotides match TRBD1. The V gene's germline CDR1 is LNHDA and CDR2 SQIVND (reference sequence). Trimming removed 5 bases from V and 1 base from J; junction bases left unmatched: 12. The CDR3 has 17 residues. CDR3: CASSPRTGPQNNYGYTF. The CDR3 bases are TGTGCCAGTAGTCCAAGGACAGGGCCGCAGAATAACTATGGCTACACCTTC.

A few counts support this clone. This chain links TRBV6-5 with TRBJ2-7; no clear D gene. The CDR3 length is 12 residues. Per germline, CDR1 MNHEY and CDR2 SVGAGI. Trimming left V 5 bases short and J 2 bases short, with 7 bases between. The CDR3 sequence: CASSRGAYEQYF. The CDR3, as DNA: TGTGCCAGCAGTCGCGGAGCCTACGAGCAGTACTTC.

The chain carries TRBV2 and TRBJ2-5, with 9 positions matching TRBD2. This CDR3 spans 14 amino acids. Germline CDR1 and CDR2: SNHLY and FYNNEI. J lost 6 bases, V lost 3 bases, and 5 bases had no gene match. Here the CDR3 DNA reads TGTGCCAGCAGTGAGGTAGCGGGAGTGAAGACCCAGTACTTC. It translates to CASSEVAGVKTQYF.

The rearrangement links TRBV5-1 to TRBJ1-6, with a possible D match to TRBD1 (5 bases). This CDR3 region has 14 residues. Trimming took off 2 bases at V and 6 bases at J, with 9 bases between the two ends. The germline V gene has CDR1 SGHRS and CDR2 YFSETQ. DNA of the CDR3: TGCGCCAGCAGCTTTAAAGGGGTTAATTCACCCCTCCACTTT. It specifies CASSFKGVNSPLHF.